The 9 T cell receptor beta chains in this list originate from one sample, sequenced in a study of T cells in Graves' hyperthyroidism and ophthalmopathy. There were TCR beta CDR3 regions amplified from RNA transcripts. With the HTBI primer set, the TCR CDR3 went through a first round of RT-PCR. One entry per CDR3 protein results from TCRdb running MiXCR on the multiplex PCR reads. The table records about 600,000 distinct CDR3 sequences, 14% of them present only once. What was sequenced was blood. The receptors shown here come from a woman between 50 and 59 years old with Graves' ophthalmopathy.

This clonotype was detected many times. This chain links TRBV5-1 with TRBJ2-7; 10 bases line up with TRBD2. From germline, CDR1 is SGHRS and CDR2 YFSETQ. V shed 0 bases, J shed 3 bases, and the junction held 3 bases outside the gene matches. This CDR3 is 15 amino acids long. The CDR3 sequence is CASSLDQREGYEQYF. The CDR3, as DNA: TGCGCCAGCAGCTTGGATCAGCGGGAGGGCTACGAGCAGTACTTC. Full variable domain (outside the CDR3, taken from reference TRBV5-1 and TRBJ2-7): KAGVTQTPRYLIKTRGQQVTLSCSPISGHRSVSWYQQTPGQGLQFLFEYFSETQRNKGNFPGRFSGRQFSNSRSEMNVSTLELGDSALYLCASSLDQREGYEQYFGPGTRLTVT.

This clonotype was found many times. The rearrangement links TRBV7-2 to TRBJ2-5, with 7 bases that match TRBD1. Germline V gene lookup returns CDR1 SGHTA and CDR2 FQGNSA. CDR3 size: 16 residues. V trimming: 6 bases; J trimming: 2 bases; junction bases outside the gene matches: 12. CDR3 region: CASSRVGTVIQETQYF. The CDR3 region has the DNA TGTGCCAGCAGTCGCGTCGGGACAGTGATACAAGAGACCCAGTACTTC.

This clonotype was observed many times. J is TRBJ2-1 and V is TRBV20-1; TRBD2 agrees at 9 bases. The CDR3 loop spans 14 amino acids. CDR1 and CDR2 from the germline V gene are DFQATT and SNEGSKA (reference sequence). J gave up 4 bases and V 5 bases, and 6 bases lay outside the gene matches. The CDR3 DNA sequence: TGCAGTGCTCTGACTAGCGGAGATTACAATGAGCAGTTCTTC. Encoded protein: CSALTSGDYNEQFF.

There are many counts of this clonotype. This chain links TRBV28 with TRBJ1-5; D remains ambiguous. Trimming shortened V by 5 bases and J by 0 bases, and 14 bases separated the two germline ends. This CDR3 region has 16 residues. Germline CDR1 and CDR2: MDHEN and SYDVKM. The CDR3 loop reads CASSGVGRASNQPQHF. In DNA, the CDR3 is TGTGCCAGCAGTGGGGTTGGGAGGGCTAGCAATCAGCCCCAGCATTTT. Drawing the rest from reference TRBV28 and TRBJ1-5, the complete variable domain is DVKVTQSSRYLVKRTGEKVFLECVQDMDHENMFWYRQDPGLGLRLIYFSYDVKMKEKGDIPEGYSVSREKKERFSLILESASTNQTSMYLCASSGVGRASNQPQHFGDGTRLSIL.

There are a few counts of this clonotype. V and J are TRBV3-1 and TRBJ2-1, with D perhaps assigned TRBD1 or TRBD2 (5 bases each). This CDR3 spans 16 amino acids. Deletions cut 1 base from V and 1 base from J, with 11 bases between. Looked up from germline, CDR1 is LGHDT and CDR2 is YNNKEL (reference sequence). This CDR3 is CASSQVVGGSYNEQFF. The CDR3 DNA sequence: TGTGCCAGCAGCCAAGTAGTTGGGGGTTCCTACAATGAGCAGTTCTTC.

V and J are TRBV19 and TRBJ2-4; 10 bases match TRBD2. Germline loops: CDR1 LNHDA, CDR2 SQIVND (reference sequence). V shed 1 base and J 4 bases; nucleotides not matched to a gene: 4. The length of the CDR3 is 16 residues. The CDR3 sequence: CASSIGLAGAKNIQYF. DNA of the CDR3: TGTGCCAGTAGTATAGGGCTAGCGGGAGCAAAAAACATTCAGTACTTC.

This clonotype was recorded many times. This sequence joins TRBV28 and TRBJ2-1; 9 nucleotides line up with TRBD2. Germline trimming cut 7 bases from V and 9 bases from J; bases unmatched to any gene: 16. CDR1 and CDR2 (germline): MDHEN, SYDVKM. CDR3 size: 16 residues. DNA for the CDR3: TGTGCCAGCAATTTCGTCTGGGGCGGGAGGGCGGTTGAGCAGTTCTTC. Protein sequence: CASNFVWGGRAVEQFF. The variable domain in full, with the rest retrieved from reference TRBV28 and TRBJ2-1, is DVKVTQSSRYLVKRTGEKVFLECVQDMDHENMFWYRQDPGLGLRLIYFSYDVKMKEKGDIPEGYSVSREKKERFSLILESASTNQTSMYLCASNFVWGGRAVEQFFGPGTRLTVL.

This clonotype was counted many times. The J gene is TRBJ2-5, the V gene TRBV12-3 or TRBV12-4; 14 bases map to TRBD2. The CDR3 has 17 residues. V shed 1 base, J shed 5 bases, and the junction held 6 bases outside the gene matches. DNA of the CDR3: TGTGCCAGCAGTTTAGGACTAGCGGGAGGGTTTGGTGAGACCCAGTACTTC. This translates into CASSLGLAGGFGETQYF.

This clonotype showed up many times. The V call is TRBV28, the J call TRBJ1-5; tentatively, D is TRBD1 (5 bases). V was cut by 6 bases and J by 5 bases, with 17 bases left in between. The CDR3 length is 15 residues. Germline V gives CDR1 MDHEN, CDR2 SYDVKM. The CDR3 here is CASRDTGRLHQPQHF. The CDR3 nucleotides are TGTGCCAGCAGAGATACGGGACGCCTTCATCAGCCCCAGCATTTT. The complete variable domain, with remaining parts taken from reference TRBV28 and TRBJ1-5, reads DVKVTQSSRYLVKRTGEKVFLECVQDMDHENMFWYRQDPGLGLRLIYFSYDVKMKEKGDIPEGYSVSREKKERFSLILESASTNQTSMYLCASRDTGRLHQPQHFGDGTRLSIL.